A single sample gave rise to the 9 T cell receptor beta chains below, sequenced in a study of CD8+ T cells in alopecia areata. Extraction and reverse transcription of RNA yielded cDNA as the sequencing template. TCRdb keeps only in-frame clones here, not all; method: immunoSEQ multiplex PCR. Among more than 75,000 clones listed, around 38% were seen once. Material for sequencing was CD4+ T cells sorted from blood. These receptors all stem from a human donor with alopecia areata.

This clone has a single count. V gene TRBV27 combines with J gene TRBJ2-5, with 12 positions matching TRBD2. The CDR3 extends over 16 amino acids. The V gene's germline CDR1 is MNHEY and CDR2 SMNVEV (reference sequence). The trim removed 2 bases at V and 7 bases at J, leaving 8 bases unmatched. The CDR3 loop is CASSLSPSGGVGTQYF. The CDR3 DNA is TGTGCCAGCAGTTTAAGCCCTAGCGGGGGGGTGGGGACCCAGTACTTC.

V and J are TRBV19 and TRBJ2-5, with 9 positions matching TRBD2. Germline V CDR1 and CDR2: LNHDA, SQIVND (reference sequence). This CDR3 comprises 13 residues. The V gene end was trimmed by 6 bases and the J gene end by 5 bases; junction bases not matched to a gene: 4. The CDR3 sequence is CASRHSGSETQYF. DNA for the CDR3: TGTGCCAGTAGGCATAGCGGGAGCGAGACCCAGTACTTC. Full variable domain (rest looked up from reference TRBV19 and TRBJ2-5): DGGITQSPKYLFRKEGQNVTLSCEQNLNHDAMYWYRQDPGQGLRLIYYSQIVNDFQKGDIAEGYSVSREKKESFPLTVTSAQKNPTAFYLCASRHSGSETQYFGPGTRLLVL.

Only a few counts were recorded for this clone. The V call is TRBV6-6, the J call TRBJ2-4; TRBD2 matches at 13 bases. The CDR3 runs 16 residues. CDR1 and CDR2 from the germline V gene are MNHNY and SVGAGI (reference sequence). The V gene end was trimmed by 0 bases and the J gene end by 7 bases; junction bases not matched to a gene: 3. Here the CDR3 reads CASSYSLAGGPNIQYF. The CDR3 coding sequence is TGTGCCAGCAGTTACTCACTAGCGGGGGGGCCGAACATTCAGTACTTC.

The V gene is TRBV5-1, the J gene TRBJ2-1, with TRBD2 matching 11 bases. This CDR3 spans 15 amino acids. The ends lost 4 bases at V and 6 bases at J; junction bases unmatched: 6. Per germline, CDR1 SGHRS and CDR2 YFSETQ. In DNA, the CDR3 is TGCGCCAGCAGCGTACTAGCGGGGGATGTCAATGAGCAGTTCTTC. It yields the protein CASSVLAGDVNEQFF.

The chain joins TRBV30 to TRBJ2-7; 9 positions agree with TRBD1. The CDR3 contains 15 residues. V lost 3 bases and J lost 2; bases outside the gene matches: 8. CDR1 GTSNPN and CDR2 SVGIG come from the germline V gene (reference sequence). DNA of the CDR3: TGTGCCTGGAGCCCGGACAGGGGCCAAACCTACGAGCAGTACTTC. Amino acids: CAWSPDRGQTYEQYF.

The chain has TRBV30 and TRBJ1-1; D not certain. CDR3 length equals 14 residues. Germline V gives CDR1 GTSNPN, CDR2 SVGIG (reference sequence). V lost 0 bases and J lost 1, with 9 bases in between. In DNA form, the CDR3 reads TGTGCCTGGAGTGTAAGAGCCTCGAACACTGAAGCTTTCTTT. It yields the protein CAWSVRASNTEAFF.

CDR3 protein: CASSYGQSSYNEQFF. The CDR3, as DNA: TGTGCCAGCAGCTATGGACAGAGCTCCTACAATGAGCAGTTCTTC. This chain connects TRBV6-5 to TRBJ2-1; weak D call: TRBD1 (6 bases). Trimming left V 6 bases short and J 0 bases short, with 12 bases between. This CDR3 is built from 15 residues. Germline V gene sequence: CDR1 MNHEY, CDR2 SVGAGI.

The genes are TRBV5-1 and TRBJ2-5; TRBD2 aligns across 7 bases. The CDR3 loop spans 12 amino acids. The V and J ends lost 4 bases and 3 bases, in that order; junction bases with no gene match: 0. CDR1 and CDR2 from the germline V gene are SGHRS and YFSETQ. The CDR3 reads CASSGGEETQYF. Here the CDR3 DNA reads TGCGCCAGCAGCGGGGGGGAAGAGACCCAGTACTTC.

The chain is built from TRBV28 and TRBJ1-1; 9 nucleotides line up with TRBD1. The germline V gene encodes CDR1 MDHEN and CDR2 SYDVKM. The CDR3 is made up of 15 amino acids. V dropped 7 bases and J dropped 2; count of bases not matched to a gene: 8. The DNA for the CDR3 is TGTGCCAGCACCCTCGAGGACAGGGGAAACACTGAAGCTTTCTTT. It specifies CASTLEDRGNTEAFF.